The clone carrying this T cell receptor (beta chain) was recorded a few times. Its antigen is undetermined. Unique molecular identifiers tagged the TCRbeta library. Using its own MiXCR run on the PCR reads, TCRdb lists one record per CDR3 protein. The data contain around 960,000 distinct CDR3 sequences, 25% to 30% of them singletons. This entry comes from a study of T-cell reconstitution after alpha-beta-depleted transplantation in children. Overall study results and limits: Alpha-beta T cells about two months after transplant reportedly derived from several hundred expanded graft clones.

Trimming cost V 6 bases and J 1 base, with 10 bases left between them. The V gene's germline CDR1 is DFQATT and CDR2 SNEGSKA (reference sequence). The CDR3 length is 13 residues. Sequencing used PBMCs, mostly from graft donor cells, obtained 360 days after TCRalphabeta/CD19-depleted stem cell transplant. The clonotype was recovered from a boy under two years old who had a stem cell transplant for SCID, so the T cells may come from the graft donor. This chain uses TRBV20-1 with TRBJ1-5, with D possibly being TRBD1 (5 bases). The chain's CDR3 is CSAHRDSNQPQHF. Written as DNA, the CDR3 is TGCAGTGCCCACCGGGACAGCAATCAGCCCCAGCATTTT.